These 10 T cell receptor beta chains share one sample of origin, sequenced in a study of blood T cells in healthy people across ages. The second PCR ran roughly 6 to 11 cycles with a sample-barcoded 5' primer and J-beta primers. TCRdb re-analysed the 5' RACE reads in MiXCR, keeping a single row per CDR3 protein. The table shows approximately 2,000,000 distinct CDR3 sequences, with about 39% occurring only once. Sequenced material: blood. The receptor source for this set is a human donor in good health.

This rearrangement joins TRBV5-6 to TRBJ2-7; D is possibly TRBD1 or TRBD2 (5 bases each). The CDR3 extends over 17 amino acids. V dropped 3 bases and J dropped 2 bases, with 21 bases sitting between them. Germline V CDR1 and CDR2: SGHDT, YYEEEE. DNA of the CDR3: TGTGCCAGCAGCTCGGGACCCGAGCGCGTGGTAACCTACGAGCAGTACTTC. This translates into CASSSGPERVVTYEQYF.

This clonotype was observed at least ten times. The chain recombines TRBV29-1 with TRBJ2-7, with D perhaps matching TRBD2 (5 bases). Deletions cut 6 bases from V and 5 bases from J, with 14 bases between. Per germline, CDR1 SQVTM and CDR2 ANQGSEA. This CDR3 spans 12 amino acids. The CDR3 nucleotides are TGCAGCGTAATAGCGCAGAGGGACGAGCAGTACTTC. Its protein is CSVIAQRDEQYF.

In DNA form, the CDR3 reads TGTGCCAGCAGCCCCACGACAGGCTTAAGGTCACCCCTCCACTTT. It translates to CASSPTTGLRSPLHF. This chain uses TRBV7-9 with TRBJ1-6; TRBD1 is a possible D gene (6 bases). The germline CDR1 and CDR2 sequences are SEHNR and FQNEAQ (reference sequence). Trimming removed 5 bases from V and 10 bases from J, with 18 bases in between. The CDR3 contains 15 residues. The variable domain in full, completed from reference TRBV7-9 and TRBJ1-6, reads DTGVSQNPRHKITKRGQNVTFRCDPISEHNRLYWYRQTLGQGPEFLTYFQNEAQLEKSRLLSDRFSAERPKGSFSTLEIQRTEQGDSAMYLCASSPTTGLRSPLHFGNGTRLTVT.

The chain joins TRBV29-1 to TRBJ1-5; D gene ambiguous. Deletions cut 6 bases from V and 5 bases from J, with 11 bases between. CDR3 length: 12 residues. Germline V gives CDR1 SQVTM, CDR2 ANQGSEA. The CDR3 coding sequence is TGCAGCGTGGGGAGCCAAGATCAGCCCCAGCATTTT. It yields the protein CSVGSQDQPQHF.

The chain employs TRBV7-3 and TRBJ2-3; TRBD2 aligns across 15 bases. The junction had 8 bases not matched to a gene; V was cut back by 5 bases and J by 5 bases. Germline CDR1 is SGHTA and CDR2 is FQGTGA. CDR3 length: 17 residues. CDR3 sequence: CASSQKGLAGGVDTQYF. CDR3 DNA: TGTGCCAGCAGCCAAAAGGGACTAGCGGGGGGAGTAGATACGCAGTATTTT.

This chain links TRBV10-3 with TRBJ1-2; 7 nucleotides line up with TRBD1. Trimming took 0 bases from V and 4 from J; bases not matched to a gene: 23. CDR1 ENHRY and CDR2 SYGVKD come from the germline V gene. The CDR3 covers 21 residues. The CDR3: CAISESRYGTGANFRIYGYTF. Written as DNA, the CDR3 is TGTGCCATCAGTGAGTCTAGGTATGGTACAGGGGCGAATTTCAGGATCTATGGCTACACCTTC.

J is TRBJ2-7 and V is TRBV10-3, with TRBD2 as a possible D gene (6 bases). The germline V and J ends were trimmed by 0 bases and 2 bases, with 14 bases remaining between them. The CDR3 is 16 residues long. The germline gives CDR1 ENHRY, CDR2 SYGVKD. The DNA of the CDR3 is TGTGCCATCAGTGAGTCGGCGGTAGCGGATACCTACGAGCAGTACTTC. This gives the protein CAISESAVADTYEQYF.

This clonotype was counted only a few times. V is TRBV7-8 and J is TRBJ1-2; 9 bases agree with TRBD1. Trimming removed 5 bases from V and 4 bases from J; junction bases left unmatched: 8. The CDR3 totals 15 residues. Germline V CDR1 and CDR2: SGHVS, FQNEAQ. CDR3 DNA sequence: TGTGCCAGCAGCCTAAGGGGACAGGGTGCCTATGGCTACACCTTC. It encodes CASSLRGQGAYGYTF.

CDR3 sequence (DNA): TGTGCCAGCAGCTTAACGGCTACTGACGAGCAGTACTTC. Encoded protein: CASSLTATDEQYF. The chain employs TRBV7-3 and TRBJ2-7; D gene uncertain. Germline CDR1 reads SGHTA; CDR2 reads FQGTGA. Trimming shortened V by 0 bases and J by 5 bases, and 8 bases separated the two germline ends. The CDR3 is made up of 13 amino acids.

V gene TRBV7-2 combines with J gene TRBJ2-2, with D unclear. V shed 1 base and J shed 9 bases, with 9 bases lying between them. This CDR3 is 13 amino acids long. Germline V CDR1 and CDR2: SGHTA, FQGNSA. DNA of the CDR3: TGTGCCAGCAGCTTAGTGGGCGGACGGGAGCTGTTTTTT. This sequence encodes CASSLVGGRELFF.